Listed below are T cell receptor beta chains from one sample, sequenced in a study of blood T cell repertoires in COVID-19. Sequencing was performed with immunoSEQ multiplex PCR; in TCRdb, only in-frame clones are kept and a portion is missing. The sample carries 30,000 or so clones, 90% recorded once. The source material was peripheral blood. The receptor set was obtained from a man aged 60 to 75 with active COVID-19. The CDR3 runs from the conserved cysteine through the conserved F or W. D genes are given only for firm matches. Some rows have no size entry. The others give once, few or many, or a class for an expanded clone.

D,V,size,J,DNA,CDR3
TRBD1,TRBV6-5,NA,TRBJ1-3,TGTGCCAGCAGCAGAGGACAGGGTCCGTCCACCATATATTTT,CASSRGQGPSTIYF
TRBD1,TRBV4-1,NA,TRBJ1-3,TGCGCCAGCAGCCAAGGTTTAACAGGGGCTGGAAACACCATATATTTT,CASSQGLTGAGNTIYF
NA,TRBV6-6,NA,TRBJ1-3,TGTGCCAGCAGTTACGCCAGGGGTGGAAACACCATATATTTT,CASSYARGGNTIYF
NA,TRBV9,NA,TRBJ1-5,TGTGCCAGCAGCGTAAGGCGCGGGGCACTGAGCAATCAGCCCCAGCATTTT,CASSVRRGALSNQPQHF
NA,TRBV4-2,once,TRBJ1-1,TGTGCCAGCAGCCAAGTCGGGTTTGCGAACACTGAAGCTTTCTTT,CASSQVGFANTEAFF
NA,TRBV11-2,NA,TRBJ1-1,TGTGCCAGCAGCTTAGAATGGGCAGGAAACTTGAACACTGAAGCTTTCTTT,CASSLEWAGNLNTEAFF
TRBD1,TRBV2,NA,TRBJ1-5,TGTGCTGGAACCGGGACAGGGAATCAGCCCCAGCATTTT,CAGTGTGNQPQHF
TRBD1,TRBV30,NA,TRBJ1-2,TGTGCCTGGAGTCCGGGACAGCGCTATGGCTACACCTTC,CAWSPGQRYGYTF
TRBD2,TRBV28,NA,TRBJ2-1,TGTGCCAGCAGTCCCAGCGGGGGGGCCTTCTCTGAGCAGTTCTTC,CASSPSGGAFSEQFF
TRBD2,TRBV19,NA,TRBJ2-7,TGTGCCAGTAGTATAGAAGCGGGGGGTTCCTACGAGCAGTACTTC,CASSIEAGGSYEQYF
TRBD2,TRBV7-8,NA,TRBJ2-1,TGTGCCAGCAGCTTAGAAACAGCGGGGCCTTACAATGAGCAGTTCTTC,CASSLETAGPYNEQFF
NA,TRBV5-1,NA,TRBJ1-2,TGCGCCAGCAGCTTAGGGGCCAGAGCTAACTATGGCTACACCTTC,CASSLGARANYGYTF
NA,TRBV5-4,NA,TRBJ1-2,TGTGCCAGCAGCTTGGTCGGCAGGACTAGTGGCTACACCTTC,CASSLVGRTSGYTF
NA,TRBV5-4,NA,TRBJ2-7,TGTGCCAGCAGTGTGGACAGCCCCTACGAGCAGTACTTC,CASSVDSPYEQYF
TRBD1,TRBV5-1,NA,TRBJ2-7,TGCGCCAGCAGCTTGGGGCGACAGGGTCTCCCCCCCTACGAGCAGTACTTC,CASSLGRQGLPPYEQYF
TRBD1,TRBV5-4,NA,TRBJ2-7,TGTGCCAGCAGCTTGGGACAGGGTCGGGACGAGCAGTACTTC,CASSLGQGRDEQYF
NA,TRBV7-2,NA,TRBJ1-6,TGTGCCAGCAGCTTGAGGTTCAATTCACCCCTCCACTTT,CASSLRFNSPLHF